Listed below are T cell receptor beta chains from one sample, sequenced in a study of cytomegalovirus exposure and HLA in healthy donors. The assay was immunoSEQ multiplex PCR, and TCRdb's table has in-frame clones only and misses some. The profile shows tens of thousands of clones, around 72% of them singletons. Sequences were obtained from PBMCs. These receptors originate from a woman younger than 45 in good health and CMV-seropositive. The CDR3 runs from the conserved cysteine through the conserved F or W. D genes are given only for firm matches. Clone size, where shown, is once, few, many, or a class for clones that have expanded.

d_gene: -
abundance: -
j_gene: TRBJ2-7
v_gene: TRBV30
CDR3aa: CAWSYLPRQGDEQYF
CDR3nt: TGTGCCTGGAGTTACCTACCCCGGCAGGGCGACGAGCAGTACTTC

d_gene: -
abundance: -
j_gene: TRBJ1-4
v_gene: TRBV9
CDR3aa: CASSRLHSATNEKLFF
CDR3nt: TGTGCCAGCAGCAGATTACACAGTGCAACTAATGAAAAACTGTTTTTT

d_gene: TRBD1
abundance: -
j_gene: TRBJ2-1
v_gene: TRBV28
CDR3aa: CASSSTGNNEQFF
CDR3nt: TGTGCCAGCAGCTCGACAGGGAACAATGAGCAGTTCTTC

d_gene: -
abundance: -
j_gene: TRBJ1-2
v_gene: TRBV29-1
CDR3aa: CSVKTQLNSIYGYTF
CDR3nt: TGCAGCGTCAAGACTCAACTCAATTCAATTTATGGCTACACCTTC

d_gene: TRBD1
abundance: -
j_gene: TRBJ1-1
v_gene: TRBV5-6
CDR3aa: CASSDQGASTRAFF
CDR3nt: TGTGCCAGCAGCGACCAGGGGGCCTCTACTCGGGCTTTCTTT

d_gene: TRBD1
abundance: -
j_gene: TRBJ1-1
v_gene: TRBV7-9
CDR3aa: CASSLQGGNTEAFF
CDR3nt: TGTGCCAGCAGCCTACAGGGGGGGAACACTGAAGCTTTCTTT

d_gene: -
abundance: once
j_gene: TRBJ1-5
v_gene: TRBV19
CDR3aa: CASSIRGKGNQPQHF
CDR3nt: TGTGCCAGTAGTATAAGGGGAAAAGGCAATCAGCCCCAGCATTTT

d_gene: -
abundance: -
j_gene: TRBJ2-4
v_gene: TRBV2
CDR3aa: CASSEVRAGDKNIQYF
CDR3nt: TGTGCCAGCAGTGAAGTGAGGGCAGGGGACAAAAACATTCAGTACTTC

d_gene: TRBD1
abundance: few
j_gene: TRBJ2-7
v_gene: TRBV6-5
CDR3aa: CASSQDRVEQYF
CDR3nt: TGTGCCAGCAGCCAAGACAGGGTCGAGCAGTACTTC

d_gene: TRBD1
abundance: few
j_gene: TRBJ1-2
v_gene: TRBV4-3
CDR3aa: CASSQDLAGGSGGYTF
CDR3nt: TGCGCCAGCAGCCAAGATTTGGCAGGGGGGTCCGGTGGCTACACCTTC

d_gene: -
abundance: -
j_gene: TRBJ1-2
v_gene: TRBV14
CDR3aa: CASSLGDWNGYTF
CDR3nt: TGTGCCAGCAGCCTAGGAGACTGGAATGGCTACACCTTC

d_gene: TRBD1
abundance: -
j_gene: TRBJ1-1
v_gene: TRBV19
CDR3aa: CAISRTGGFEAFF
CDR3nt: TGTGCCATCTCGAGGACAGGGGGCTTCGAAGCTTTCTTT

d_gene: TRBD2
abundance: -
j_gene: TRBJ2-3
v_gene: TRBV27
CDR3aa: CASSRAGGPRTDTQYF
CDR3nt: TGTGCCAGCAGTAGGGCGGGAGGGCCAAGAACAGATACGCAGTATTTT

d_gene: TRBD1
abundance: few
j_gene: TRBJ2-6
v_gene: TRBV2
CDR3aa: CASSYRDSSSGANVLTF
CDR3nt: TGTGCCAGCAGTTACCGGGACAGCAGCTCTGGGGCCAACGTCCTGACTTTC

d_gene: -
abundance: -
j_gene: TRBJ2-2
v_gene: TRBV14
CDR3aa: CASSLLSPYTGELFF
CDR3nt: TGTGCCAGCAGCCTGCTATCCCCCTACACCGGGGAGCTGTTTTTT

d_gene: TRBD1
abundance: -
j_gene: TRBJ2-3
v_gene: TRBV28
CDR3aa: CASSKDRASTDTQYF
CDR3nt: TGTGCCAGCAGTAAGGACAGGGCTAGCACAGATACGCAGTATTTT

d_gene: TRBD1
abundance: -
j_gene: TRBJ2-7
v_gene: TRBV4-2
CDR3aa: CASSQDLDRGIYEQYF
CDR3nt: TGTGCCAGCAGCCAAGATTTGGACAGGGGCATCTACGAGCAGTACTTC

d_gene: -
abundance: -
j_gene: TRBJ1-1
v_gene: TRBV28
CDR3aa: CASSFIQSEAFF
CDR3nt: TGTGCCAGCAGTTTCATACAGAGTGAAGCTTTCTTT

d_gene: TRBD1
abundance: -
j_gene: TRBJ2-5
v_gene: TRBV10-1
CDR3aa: CASSERQGAGETQYF
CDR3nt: TGCGCCAGCAGTGAAAGACAGGGGGCGGGAGAGACCCAGTACTTC

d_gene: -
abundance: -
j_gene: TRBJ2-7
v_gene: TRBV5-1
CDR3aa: CASRPSPGGNLQYF
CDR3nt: TGCGCCAGCAGGCCGTCCCCCGGAGGGAACTTGCAGTACTTC

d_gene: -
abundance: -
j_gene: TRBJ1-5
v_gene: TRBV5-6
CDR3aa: CASTITGPYSNQPQHF
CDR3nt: TGTGCCAGCACCATTACAGGGCCATATAGCAATCAGCCCCAGCATTTT

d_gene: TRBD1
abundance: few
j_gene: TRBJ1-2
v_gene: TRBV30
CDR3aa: CAWSIGQGVGYGYTF
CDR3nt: TGTGCCTGGAGTATCGGACAGGGGGTGGGGTATGGCTACACCTTC

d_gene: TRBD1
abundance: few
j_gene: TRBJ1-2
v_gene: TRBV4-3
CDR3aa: CASSRGQGIMYGYTF
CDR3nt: TGCGCCAGCAGCCGCGGACAGGGTATTATGTATGGCTACACCTTC

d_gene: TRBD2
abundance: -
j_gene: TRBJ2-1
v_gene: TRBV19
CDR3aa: CASSIRSGLGQFF
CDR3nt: TGTGCCAGTAGTATTCGATCGGGACTAGGGCAGTTCTTC

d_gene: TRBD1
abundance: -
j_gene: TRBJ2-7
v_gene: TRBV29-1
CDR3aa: CSVTGTGGLEDEQYF
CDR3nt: TGCAGCGTTACGGGAACAGGGGGTCTGGAGGACGAGCAGTACTTC

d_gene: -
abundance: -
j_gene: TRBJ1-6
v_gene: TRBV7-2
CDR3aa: CASSSVSSYNSPLHF
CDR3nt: TGTGCCAGCAGCTCCGTGAGCTCCTATAATTCACCCCTCCACTTT

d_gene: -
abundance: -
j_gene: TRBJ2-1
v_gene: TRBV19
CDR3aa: CASSIGVEQFF
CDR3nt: TGTGCCAGTAGTATCGGGGTGGAGCAGTTCTTC

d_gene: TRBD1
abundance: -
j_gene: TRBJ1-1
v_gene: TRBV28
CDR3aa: CASSLQGARTEAFF
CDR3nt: TGTGCCAGCAGTTTACAGGGGGCGCGAACTGAAGCTTTCTTT

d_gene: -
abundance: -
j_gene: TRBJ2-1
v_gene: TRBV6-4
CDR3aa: CASSRGESEQFF
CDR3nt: TGTGCCAGCAGTCGAGGAGAGAGTGAGCAGTTCTTC

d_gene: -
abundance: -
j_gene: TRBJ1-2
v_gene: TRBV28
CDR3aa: CASSTPDRIYYGYTF
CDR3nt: TGTGCCAGCAGCACCCCAGACAGGATTTACTATGGCTACACCTTC

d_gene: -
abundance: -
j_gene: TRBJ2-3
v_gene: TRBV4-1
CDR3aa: CASSQDVVSTGGGTDTQYF
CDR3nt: TGCGCCAGCAGCCAAGATGTGGTCTCCACAGGGGGAGGGACAGATACGCAGTATTTT

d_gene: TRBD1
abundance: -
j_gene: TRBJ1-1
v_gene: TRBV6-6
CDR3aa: CASTQTGVTEAFF
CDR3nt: TGTGCCAGCACCCAGACAGGGGTCACTGAAGCTTTCTTT

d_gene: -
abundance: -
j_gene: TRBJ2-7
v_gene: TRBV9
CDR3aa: CASSDGAGSYEQYF
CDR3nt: TGTGCCAGCAGCGACGGAGCCGGCTCCTACGAGCAGTACTTC

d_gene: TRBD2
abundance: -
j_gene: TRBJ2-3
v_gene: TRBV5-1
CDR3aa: CASSLSLAGGEDTQYF
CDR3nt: TGCGCCAGCAGCTTGTCACTAGCGGGAGGAGAGGATACGCAGTATTTT

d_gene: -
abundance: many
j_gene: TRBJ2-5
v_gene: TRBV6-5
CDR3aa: CASSGGSKTQYF
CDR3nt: TGTGCCAGCTCCGGCGGTTCAAAGACCCAGTACTTC

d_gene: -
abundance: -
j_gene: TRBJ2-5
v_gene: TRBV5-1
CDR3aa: CASSLGGGGAARRFQETQYF
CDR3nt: TGCGCCAGCAGCTTGGGGGGTGGGGGCGCTGCGCGGAGGTTCCAAGAGACCCAGTACTTC

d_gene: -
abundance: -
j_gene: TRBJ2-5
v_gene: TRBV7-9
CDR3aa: CASSGSFETQYF
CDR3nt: TGTGCCAGCAGCGGGAGCTTTGAGACCCAGTACTTC

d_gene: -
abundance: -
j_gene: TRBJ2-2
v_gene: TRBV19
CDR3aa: CASSIRSVQNTGELFF
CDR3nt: TGTGCCAGTAGTATCCGATCCGTACAGAACACCGGGGAGCTGTTTTTT

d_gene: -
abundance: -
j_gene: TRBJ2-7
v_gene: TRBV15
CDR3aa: CATIFGAPASQKDEQYF
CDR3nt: TGTGCCACCATTTTTGGGGCCCCCGCGAGTCAAAAAGACGAGCAGTACTTC

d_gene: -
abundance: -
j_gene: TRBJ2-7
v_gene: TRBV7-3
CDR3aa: CASSFGINYEQYF
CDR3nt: TGTGCCAGCAGCTTCGGGATCAACTACGAGCAGTACTTC

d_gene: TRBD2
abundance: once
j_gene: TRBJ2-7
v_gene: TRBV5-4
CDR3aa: CASSLRWGSGDSYEQYF
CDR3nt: TGTGCCAGCAGCTTGAGATGGGGTAGCGGGGACTCCTACGAGCAGTACTTC

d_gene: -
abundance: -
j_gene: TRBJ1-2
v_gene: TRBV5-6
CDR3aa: CASSPDRRLDYGYTF
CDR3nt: TGTGCCAGCAGCCCTGACAGGCGCTTGGACTATGGCTACACCTTC

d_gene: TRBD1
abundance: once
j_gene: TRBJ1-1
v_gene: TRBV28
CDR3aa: CASRTGSEAFF
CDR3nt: TGTGCCAGCAGGACAGGGAGTGAAGCTTTCTTT

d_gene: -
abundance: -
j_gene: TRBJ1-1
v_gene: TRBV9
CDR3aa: CASSVASRDTEAFF
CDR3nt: TGTGCCAGCAGCGTCGCTTCCCGAGACACTGAAGCTTTCTTT

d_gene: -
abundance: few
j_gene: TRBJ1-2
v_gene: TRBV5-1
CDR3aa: CASSLTGSSYGYTF
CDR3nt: TGCGCCAGCAGCTTGACAGGGAGTTCCTATGGCTACACCTTC